The 11 T cell receptor beta chains reported below all come from one sample, sequenced in a study of T-cell reconstitution after alpha-beta-depleted transplantation in children. A TCRbeta library incorporating unique molecular identifiers was prepared. From the PCR reads, TCRdb called clonotypes with MiXCR, one entry per CDR3 protein. The table has some 830,000 distinct CDR3 sequences, about 15% seen once. The input for sequencing was PBMCs, mostly from graft donor cells, taken 360 days after TCRalphabeta/CD19-depleted stem cell transplant. The origin of the receptors is a male patient aged 10 to 17 who had a stem cell transplant for acute lymphoblastic leukemia, so the T cells may come from the graft donor.

This chain uses TRBV4-1 with TRBJ1-3, with a tentative D call TRBD1 (5 bases). The CDR3 length is 14 residues. Germline V gene lookup returns CDR1 MGHRA and CDR2 YSYEKL. The V and J ends lost 4 bases and 4 bases respectively, with 11 bases between them. The CDR3 coding sequence is TGCGCCAGCAGCCCCCAGGGTTTAGGAAACACCATATATTTT. Translation gives CASSPQGLGNTIYF.

This clonotype was detected only a few times. The V and J genes are TRBV11-2 and TRBJ2-3; the match to TRBD2 covers 7 bases. CDR3 length equals 16 residues. Looked up from germline, CDR1 is SGHAT and CDR2 is FQNNGV. V shed 4 bases and J 2 bases; nucleotides not matched to a gene: 9. The DNA for the CDR3 is TGTGCCAGCAGCTCCCCCCAGGGACTACCCACAGATACGCAGTATTTT. Its translation is CASSSPQGLPTDTQYF.

This clonotype turned up a few times. The rearrangement uses TRBV9 and TRBJ2-7; 12 bases agree with TRBD1. Trimming at V came to 4 bases and at J to 8 bases, leaving 10 bases not matched to a gene. Germline CDR1 SGDLS, CDR2 YYNGEE. The CDR3 covers 15 residues. In DNA, the CDR3 is TGTGCCAGCAGCACTGACGGGGGACAGGGGGCAAAGCAGTACTTC. Translated: CASSTDGGQGAKQYF. The full variable domain, in which reference TRBV9 and TRBJ2-7 provide the parts outside the CDR3, is DSGVTQTPKHLITATGQRVTLRCSPRSGDLSVYWYQQSLDQGLQFLIQYYNGEERAKGNILERFSAQQFPDLHSELNLSSLELGDSALYFCASSTDGGQGAKQYFGPGTRLTVT.

This chain joins TRBV20-1 and TRBJ1-2, with TRBD1 as a possible D gene (5 bases). V was trimmed by 2 bases and J by 8 bases, leaving 15 bases between them. The CDR3 is 13 residues long. Germline V gene sequence: CDR1 DFQATT, CDR2 SNEGSKA (reference sequence). The CDR3 nucleotides read TGCAGTGCTAGACTTGGGGACGGTCAGGGCTACACCTTC. Translation gives CSARLGDGQGYTF.

This clonotype has at least ten counts. The chain employs TRBV4-2 and TRBJ2-1, with D unresolved. V was shortened by 1 base and J by 5 bases, with 15 bases between the two germline ends. The CDR3 has 16 amino acids. Germline CDR1 and CDR2: LGHNA and YNFKEQ. The CDR3 is CASSQGGRVGNNEQFF. The CDR3 DNA sequence: TGTGCCAGCAGCCAAGGGGGAAGGGTCGGTAACAATGAGCAGTTCTTC.

The J gene is TRBJ1-1, the V gene TRBV5-1; D might be TRBD1 (6 bases). Trimming removed 3 bases at V and 0 bases at J, with 18 bases between. This CDR3 spans 17 amino acids. Germline V gives CDR1 SGHRS, CDR2 YFSETQ. CDR3 sequence: CASSSPPLTGLNTEAFF. DNA of the CDR3: TGCGCCAGCAGCTCCCCCCCGCTGACAGGCCTGAACACTGAAGCTTTCTTT. Combining the CDR3 with reference TRBV5-1 and TRBJ1-1 gives the whole variable domain KAGVTQTPRYLIKTRGQQVTLSCSPISGHRSVSWYQQTPGQGLQFLFEYFSETQRNKGNFPGRFSGRQFSNSRSEMNVSTLELGDSALYLCASSSPPLTGLNTEAFFGQGTRLTVV.

This clonotype was seen a few times. The J gene is TRBJ2-1, the V gene TRBV5-1, with 9 bases identical to TRBD1. V lost 7 bases, J lost 8 bases, and 10 bases stayed unmatched. Germline CDR1 and CDR2: SGHRS and YFSETQ. The CDR3 is 14 residues long. The CDR3, as DNA: TGCGCCAGCGCGAAGTGGACAGGGGAACATGAGCAGTTCTTC. Protein: CASAKWTGEHEQFF.

This clonotype came up once. One end of the junction fails to match germline, which may point to a read error. The gene calls are TRBV15 and TRBJ1-2; TRBD1 agrees at 7 bases. The CDR3 covers 14 residues. Germline CDR1 and CDR2: LNHNV and YYDKDF (reference sequence). In DNA, the CDR3 is TGTGCCACCAGGGGACAGCAGACCAACTATGGCTACTCCTTC. Protein sequence: CATRGQQTNYGYSF.

Notes on this clonotype: Given a far larger clone just one base away, this is likely a sequencing read error. In nucleotides, the CDR3 is TGTGCCAGCAGCTACATCACAGATACGCAGTATTTT. Amino acid sequence: CASSYITDTQYF. The chain recombines TRBV11-2 with TRBJ2-3; D not resolved. V lost 4 bases to trimming and J lost 2 bases, with 4 bases between them. Germline V gene lookup returns CDR1 SGHAT and CDR2 FQNNGV. This CDR3 has 12 amino acids.

The chain employs TRBV29-1 and TRBJ2-7, with TRBD2 identical over 11 bases. This CDR3 is 15 amino acids long. Unmatched junction bases numbered 9, after V lost 7 bases and J lost 1 base. The V gene's germline CDR1 is SQVTM and CDR2 ANQGSEA. CDR3 in DNA: TGCAGCGCCGGGGCCGGGACTAGCGGATCCTACGAGCAGTACTTC. Its protein product is CSAGAGTSGSYEQYF.

The V gene is TRBV24-1, the J gene TRBJ2-1; TRBD1 is a possible D gene (5 bases). The V end was cut by 4 bases, the J end by 7 bases, with 13 bases between. The CDR3 is 14 residues long. Germline V lookup: CDR1 KGHDR, CDR2 SFDVKD. The CDR3, as DNA: TGTGCCACCAGTGAAGTAGGCAGACAGAATGAGCAGTTCTTC. This gives the protein CATSEVGRQNEQFF.